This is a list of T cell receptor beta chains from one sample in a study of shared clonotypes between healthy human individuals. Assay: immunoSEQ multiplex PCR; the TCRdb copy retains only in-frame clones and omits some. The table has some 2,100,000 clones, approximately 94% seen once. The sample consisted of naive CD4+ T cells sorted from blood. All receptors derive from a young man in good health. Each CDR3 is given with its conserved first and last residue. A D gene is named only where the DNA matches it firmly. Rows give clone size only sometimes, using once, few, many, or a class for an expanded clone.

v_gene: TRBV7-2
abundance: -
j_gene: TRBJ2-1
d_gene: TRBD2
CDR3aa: CASSQKGAGGNFYNEQFF
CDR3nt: TGTGCCAGCAGCCAAAAGGGAGCGGGAGGGAACTTCTACAATGAGCAGTTCTTC

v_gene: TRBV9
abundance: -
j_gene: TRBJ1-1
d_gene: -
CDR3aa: CASSVDPGSHTEAFF
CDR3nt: TGTGCCAGCAGCGTAGATCCAGGCTCCCACACTGAAGCTTTCTTT

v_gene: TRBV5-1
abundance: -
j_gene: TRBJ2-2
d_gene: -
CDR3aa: CASTPRGDSNTGELFF
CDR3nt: TGCGCCAGCACTCCGAGGGGGGACTCGAACACCGGGGAGCTGTTTTTT

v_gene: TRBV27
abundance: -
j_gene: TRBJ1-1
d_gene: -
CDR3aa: CASGERGSTEAFF
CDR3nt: TGTGCCAGCGGAGAAAGGGGAAGCACTGAAGCTTTCTTT

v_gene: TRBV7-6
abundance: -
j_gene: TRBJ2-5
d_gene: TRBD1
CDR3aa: CASSLDGRDRGPGETQYF
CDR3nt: TGTGCCAGCAGCTTAGATGGACGGGACAGGGGACCTGGGGAGACCCAGTACTTC

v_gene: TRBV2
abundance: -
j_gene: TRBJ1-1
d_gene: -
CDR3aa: CASSIGLSTEAFF
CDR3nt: TGTGCCAGCAGTATCGGACTGAGCACTGAAGCTTTCTTT

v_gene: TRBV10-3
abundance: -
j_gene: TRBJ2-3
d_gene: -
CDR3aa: CAIDRGSTDTQYF
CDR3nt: TGTGCCATCGACCGCGGGAGCACAGATACGCAGTATTTT

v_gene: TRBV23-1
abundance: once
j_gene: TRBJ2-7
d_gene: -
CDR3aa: CASSLRTISTYEQYF
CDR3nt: TGCGCCAGCAGTCTCCGGACAATCAGTACCTACGAGCAGTACTTC

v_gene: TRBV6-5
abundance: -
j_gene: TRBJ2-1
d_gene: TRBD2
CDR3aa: CASSYSKGRGGNEQFF
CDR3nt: TGTGCCAGCAGTTACTCGAAAGGGAGGGGTGGGAATGAGCAGTTCTTC

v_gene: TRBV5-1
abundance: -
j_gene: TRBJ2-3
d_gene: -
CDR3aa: CASSFPTDTQYF
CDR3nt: TGCGCCAGCAGTTTCCCCACAGATACGCAGTATTTT

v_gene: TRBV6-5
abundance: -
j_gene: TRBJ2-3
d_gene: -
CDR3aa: CASSQLASYTDTQYF
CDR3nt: TGTGCCAGCAGCCAGCTAGCGAGCTACACAGATACGCAGTATTTT

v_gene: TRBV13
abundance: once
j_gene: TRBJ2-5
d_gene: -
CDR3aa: CASSLDGEGETQYF
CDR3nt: TGTGCCAGCAGCTTAGATGGGGAAGGAGAGACCCAGTACTTC

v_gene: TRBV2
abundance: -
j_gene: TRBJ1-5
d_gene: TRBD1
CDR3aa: CASERQGAGQPQHF
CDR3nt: TGTGCCAGCGAAAGACAGGGGGCCGGGCAGCCCCAGCATTTT

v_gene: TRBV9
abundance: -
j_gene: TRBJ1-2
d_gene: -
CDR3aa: CASSVGYEGSGFYTF
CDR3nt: TGTGCCAGCAGCGTAGGCTATGAGGGGTCAGGCTTCTACACCTTC

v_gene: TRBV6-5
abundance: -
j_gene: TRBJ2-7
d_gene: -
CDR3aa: CASSYTRTGTYEQYF
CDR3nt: TGTGCCAGCAGTTACACCCGGACCGGTACCTACGAGCAGTACTTC

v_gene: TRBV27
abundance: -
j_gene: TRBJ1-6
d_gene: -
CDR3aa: CASSVRDSISPLHF
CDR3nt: TGTGCCAGCAGTGTCCGGGACTCTATTTCACCCCTCCACTTT

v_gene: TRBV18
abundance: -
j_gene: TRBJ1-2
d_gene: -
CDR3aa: CASSPGQVEGYTF
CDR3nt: TGTGCCAGCTCACCGGGGCAAGTGGAAGGCTACACCTTC

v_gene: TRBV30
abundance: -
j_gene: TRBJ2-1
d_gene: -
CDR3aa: CAWSSTPGSGQFF
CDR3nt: TGTGCCTGGAGTTCTACCCCCGGGAGCGGGCAGTTCTTC

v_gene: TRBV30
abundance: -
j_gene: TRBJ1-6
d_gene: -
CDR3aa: CAWTDRIPSRALHF
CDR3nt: TGTGCCTGGACTGACCGAATCCCTTCCCGGGCCCTCCACTTT

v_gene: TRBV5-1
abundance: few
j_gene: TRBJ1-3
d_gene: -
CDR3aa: CASSLAGRGSSIYF
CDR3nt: TGCGCCAGCAGCTTGGCTGGCAGGGGAAGTTCCATATATTTT

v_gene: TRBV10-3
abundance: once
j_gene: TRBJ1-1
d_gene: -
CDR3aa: CAISESVMNTEAFF
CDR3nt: TGTGCCATCAGTGAGTCGGTGATGAACACTGAAGCTTTCTTT

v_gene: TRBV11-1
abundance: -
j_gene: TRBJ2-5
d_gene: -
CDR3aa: CASSYSGLQETQYF
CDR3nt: TGTGCCAGCAGTTATTCCGGGCTGCAAGAGACCCAGTACTTC

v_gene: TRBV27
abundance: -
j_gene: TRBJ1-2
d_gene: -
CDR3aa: CASRPTGRAFGYTF
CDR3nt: TGTGCCAGCAGGCCTACGGGCCGGGCCTTTGGCTACACCTTC

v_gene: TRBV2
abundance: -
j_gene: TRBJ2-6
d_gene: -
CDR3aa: CASSAQGLSSGANVLTF
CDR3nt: TGTGCCAGCAGTGCACAGGGACTAAGCTCTGGGGCCAACGTCCTGACTTTC

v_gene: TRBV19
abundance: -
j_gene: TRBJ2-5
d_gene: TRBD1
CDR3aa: CASSLHRTGGMTQYF
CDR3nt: TGTGCCAGTAGCCTACACCGGACAGGGGGAATGACCCAGTACTTC

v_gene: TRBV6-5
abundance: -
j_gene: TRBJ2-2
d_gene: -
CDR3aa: CASSYYGITNTGELFF
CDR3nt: TGTGCCAGCAGTTACTACGGGATCACGAACACCGGGGAGCTGTTTTTT

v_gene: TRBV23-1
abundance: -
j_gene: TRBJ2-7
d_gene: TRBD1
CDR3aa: CASSLIGTGGVYEQYF
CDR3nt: TGCGCCAGCAGTCTCATCGGGACAGGGGGCGTCTACGAGCAGTACTTC

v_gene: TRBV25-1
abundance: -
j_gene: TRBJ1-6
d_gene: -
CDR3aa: CASSAQGIGSSYNSPLHF
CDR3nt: TGTGCCAGCAGTGCACAGGGAATCGGGAGCTCCTATAATTCACCCCTCCACTTT

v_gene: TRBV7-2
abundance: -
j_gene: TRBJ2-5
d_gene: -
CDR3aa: CASSSGLSLQETQYF
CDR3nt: TGTGCCAGCAGCTCGGGACTCTCACTCCAAGAGACCCAGTACTTC

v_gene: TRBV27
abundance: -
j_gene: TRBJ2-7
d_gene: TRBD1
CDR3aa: CASSLGAGGGEQYF
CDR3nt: TGTGCCAGCAGTTTAGGAGCAGGGGGTGGAGAGCAGTACTTC

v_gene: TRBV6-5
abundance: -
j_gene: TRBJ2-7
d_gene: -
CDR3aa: CASSYRDGPYEQYF
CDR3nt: TGTGCCAGCAGTTACCGGGACGGGCCCTACGAGCAGTACTTC

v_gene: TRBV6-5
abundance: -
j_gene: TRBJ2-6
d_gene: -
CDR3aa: CASSYSTGSGANVLTF
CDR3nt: TGTGCCAGCAGTTACTCGACAGGATCTGGGGCCAACGTCCTGACTTTC

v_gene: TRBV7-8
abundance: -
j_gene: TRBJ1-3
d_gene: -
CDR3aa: CASSPRDPSSGNTIYF
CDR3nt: TGTGCCAGCAGCCCCCGGGACCCCAGCTCTGGAAACACCATATATTTT

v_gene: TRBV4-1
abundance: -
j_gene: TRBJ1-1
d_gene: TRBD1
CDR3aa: CASSQQDRANTEAFF
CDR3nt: TGCGCCAGCAGCCAACAGGACAGGGCAAACACTGAAGCTTTCTTT

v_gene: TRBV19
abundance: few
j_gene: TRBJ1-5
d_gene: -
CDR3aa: CASTAGKVQQPQHF
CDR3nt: TGTGCCAGTACGGCAGGGAAGGTTCAGCAGCCCCAGCATTTT

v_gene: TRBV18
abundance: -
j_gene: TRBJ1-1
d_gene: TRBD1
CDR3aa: CASSPGQANTEAFF
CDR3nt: TGTGCCAGCTCACCGGGACAGGCGAACACTGAAGCTTTCTTT

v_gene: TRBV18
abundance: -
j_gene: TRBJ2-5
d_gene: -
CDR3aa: CASSLHQRGTQYF
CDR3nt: TGTGCCAGCTCACTCCATCAACGGGGGACCCAGTACTTC

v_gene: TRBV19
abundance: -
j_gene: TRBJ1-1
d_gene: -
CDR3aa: CASSEQGARAFF
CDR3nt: TGTGCCAGTAGTGAACAGGGTGCGAGAGCTTTCTTT

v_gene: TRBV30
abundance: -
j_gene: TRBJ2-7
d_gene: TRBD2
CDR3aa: CAWSVGHSGGPLEQYF
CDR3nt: TGTGCCTGGAGTGTAGGTCACAGCGGGGGGCCCCTGGAGCAGTACTTC

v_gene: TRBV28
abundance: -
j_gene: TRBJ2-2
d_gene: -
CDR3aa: CASSWSKKGTGELFF
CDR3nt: TGTGCCAGCAGTTGGTCCAAAAAGGGGACCGGGGAGCTGTTTTTT

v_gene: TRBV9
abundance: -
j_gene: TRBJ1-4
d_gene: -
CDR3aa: CASNPPNRTLNEKLFF
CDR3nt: TGTGCCAGCAACCCCCCAAACAGGACCCTTAATGAAAAACTGTTTTTT

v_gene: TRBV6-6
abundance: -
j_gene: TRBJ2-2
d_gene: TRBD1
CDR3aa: CASSSPTGANTGELFF
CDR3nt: TGTGCCAGCAGTTCCCCGACAGGGGCCAACACCGGGGAGCTGTTTTTT

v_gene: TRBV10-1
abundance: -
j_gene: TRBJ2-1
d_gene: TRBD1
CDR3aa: CASSAPGTGRNEQFF
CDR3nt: TGCGCCAGCAGTGCCCCCGGGACAGGCCGGAATGAGCAGTTCTTC

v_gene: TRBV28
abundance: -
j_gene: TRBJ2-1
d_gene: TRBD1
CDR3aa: CASSSGTGAYNEQFF
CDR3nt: TGTGCCAGCAGCTCCGGGACAGGGGCTTACAATGAGCAGTTCTTC

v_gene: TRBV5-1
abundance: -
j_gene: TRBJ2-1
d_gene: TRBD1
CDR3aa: CASSTGQGNYNEQFF
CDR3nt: TGCGCCAGCAGCACAGGACAGGGGAACTACAATGAGCAGTTCTTC

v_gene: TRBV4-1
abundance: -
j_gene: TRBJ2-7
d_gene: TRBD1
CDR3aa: CASSQVPGQTAHEQYF
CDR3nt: TGCGCCAGCAGCCAAGTTCCGGGACAGACGGCCCACGAGCAGTACTTC

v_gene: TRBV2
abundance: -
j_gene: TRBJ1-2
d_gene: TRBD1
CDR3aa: CASSGQGARGYTF
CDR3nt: TGTGCCAGCAGTGGACAGGGGGCGCGTGGCTACACCTTC

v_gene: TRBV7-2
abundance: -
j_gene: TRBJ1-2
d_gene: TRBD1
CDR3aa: CASSLGQGSSQGGYTF
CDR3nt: TGTGCCAGCAGCTTGGGACAGGGGTCTTCCCAGGGTGGCTACACCTTC

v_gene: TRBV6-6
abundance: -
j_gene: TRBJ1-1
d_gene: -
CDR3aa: CASIKPGLRNTEAFF
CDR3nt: TGTGCCAGCATCAAGCCAGGACTGAGGAACACTGAAGCTTTCTTT

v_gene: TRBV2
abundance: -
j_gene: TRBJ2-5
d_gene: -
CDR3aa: CASSEVGVGETQYF
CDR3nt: TGTGCCAGCAGTGAGGTCGGGGTAGGAGAGACCCAGTACTTC

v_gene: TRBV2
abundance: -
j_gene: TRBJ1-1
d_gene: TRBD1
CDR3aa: CASNWDRGHAFF
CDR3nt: TGTGCCAGCAACTGGGACAGGGGGCATGCTTTCTTT

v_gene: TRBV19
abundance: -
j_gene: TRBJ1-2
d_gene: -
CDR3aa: CASSIWSFYGYTF
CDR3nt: TGTGCCAGTAGTATCTGGTCGTTCTATGGCTACACCTTC